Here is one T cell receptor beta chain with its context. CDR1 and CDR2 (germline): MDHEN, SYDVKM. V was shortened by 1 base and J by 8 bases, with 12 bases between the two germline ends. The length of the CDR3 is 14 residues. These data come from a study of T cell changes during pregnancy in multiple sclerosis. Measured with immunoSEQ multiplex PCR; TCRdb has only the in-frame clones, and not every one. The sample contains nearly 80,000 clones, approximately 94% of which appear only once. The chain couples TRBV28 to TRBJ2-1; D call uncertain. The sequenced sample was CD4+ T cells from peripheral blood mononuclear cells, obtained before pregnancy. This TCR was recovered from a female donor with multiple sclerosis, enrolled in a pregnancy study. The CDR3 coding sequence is TGTGCCAGCAGTTTATACAGTGCGAGAGATGAGCAGTTCTTC. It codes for CASSLYSARDEQFF.